The 28 T cell receptor beta chains below come from one sample, sequenced in a study of control samples from healthy donors and cancer patients. Measured with immunoSEQ multiplex PCR; TCRdb has only the in-frame clones, and not every one. Of about 92,000 clones in the sample, roughly four fifths were seen once. Sequencing was done on a sample of blood. Every receptor here comes from a woman in her sixties in good health.

The chain uses TRBV28 and TRBJ1-1; 8 nucleotides agree with TRBD1. Trimming at V came to 9 bases and at J to 6 bases, leaving 9 bases not matched to a gene. The CDR3 is 13 amino acids. Looked up from germline, CDR1 is MDHEN and CDR2 is SYDVKM. The CDR3 DNA follows: TGTGCCAGTTCAGGGGGCGCGATCCCTGAAGCTTTCTTT. Residues: CASSGGAIPEAFF.

V gene TRBV20-1 combines with J gene TRBJ2-7, with D possibly called TRBD1 or TRBD2 (5 bases each). Germline CDR1 reads DFQATT; CDR2 reads SNEGSKA (reference sequence). Between the trimmed V and J ends, which lost 4 bases and 6 bases, there was a span of 10 bases. The CDR3 is 11 residues long. CDR3 nucleotides: TGCAGTGCTAACCAGAGGGGCGAGCAGTACTTC. This encodes CSANQRGEQYF.

J is TRBJ2-3 and V is TRBV6-5, with D perhaps TRBD1 or TRBD2 (5 bases each). Germline V lookup: CDR1 MNHEY, CDR2 SVGAGI. The CDR3 has 15 residues. The V end was cut by 8 bases, the J end by 5 bases, with 20 bases between. The CDR3 region is CASQPGTLPQDTQYF. CDR3 bases: TGTGCCAGCCAGCCTGGGACCCTTCCACAAGATACGCAGTATTTT.

This chain joins TRBV19 and TRBJ2-3; weak D call: TRBD2 (5 bases). Germline V gene data show CDR1 as LNHDA and CDR2 as SQIVND (reference sequence). V lost 6 bases to trimming and J lost 1 base, with 14 bases between them. The length of the CDR3 is 15 residues. The CDR3 bases are TGTGCCAGTAGGCGGGCGGTTCAAGGCACAGATACGCAGTATTTT. Encoded protein: CASRRAVQGTDTQYF.

V and J are TRBV5-1 and TRBJ2-7; TRBD2 matches 13 bases. Trimming took 4 bases from V and 7 from J; bases not matched to a gene: 5. The CDR3 length is 14 residues. Germline V CDR1 and CDR2: SGHRS, YFSETQ. The CDR3 protein is CASSRTSGSGEQYF. Here the CDR3 DNA reads TGCGCCAGCAGCAGGACTAGCGGGAGTGGTGAGCAGTACTTC. Drawing the rest from reference TRBV5-1 and TRBJ2-7, the complete variable domain is KAGVTQTPRYLIKTRGQQVTLSCSPISGHRSVSWYQQTPGQGLQFLFEYFSETQRNKGNFPGRFSGRQFSNSRSEMNVSTLELGDSALYLCASSRTSGSGEQYFGPGTRLTVT.

CDR3 residues: CASTNTGWTEAFF. In DNA form, the CDR3 reads TGTGCCAGCACCAATACAGGGTGGACTGAAGCTTTCTTT. This chain links TRBV2 with TRBJ1-1; D possibly corresponds to TRBD1 (6 bases). The CDR3 sequence is 13 residues long. In germline, CDR1 is SNHLY, CDR2 FYNNEI. Trimming took 7 bases from V and 5 from J, leaving 14 bases between them. The entire variable domain, with the rest obtained from reference TRBV2 and TRBJ1-1, is as follows: EPEVTQTPSHQVTQMGQEVILRCVPISNHLYFYWYRQILGQKVEFLVSFYNNEISEKSEIFDDQFSVERPDGSNFTLKIRSTKLEDSAMYFCASTNTGWTEAFFGQGTRLTVV.

The CDR3 DNA reads TGCGCCAGCAGCTTCGGGACCCTGGGAACCGGGGAGCTGTTTTTT. It codes for CASSFGTLGTGELFF. V usage is TRBV5-1 and J usage is TRBJ2-2; either TRBD1 or TRBD2 may supply D (5 bases each). Trimming cost V 2 bases and J 5 bases, with 13 bases left between them. This CDR3 contains 15 residues. Germline assignment: CDR1 SGHRS and CDR2 YFSETQ. The variable domain in full, with the rest retrieved from reference TRBV5-1 and TRBJ2-2, is KAGVTQTPRYLIKTRGQQVTLSCSPISGHRSVSWYQQTPGQGLQFLFEYFSETQRNKGNFPGRFSGRQFSNSRSEMNVSTLELGDSALYLCASSFGTLGTGELFFGEGSRLTVL.

This chain joins TRBV27 and TRBJ1-5; a weak D match, TRBD1 (5 bases). CDR1 and CDR2 (germline): MNHEY, SMNVEV (reference sequence). V lost 8 bases to trimming and J lost 5 bases, with 13 bases between them. This CDR3 is 13 amino acids long. Here the CDR3 DNA reads TGTGCCAGCCGGGGGACTCTTGATCAGCCCCAGCATTTT. Encoded protein: CASRGTLDQPQHF.

The chain couples TRBV10-3 to TRBJ1-2; possible D gene TRBD1, 5 bases. With 6 bases removed from V and 2 bases from J, the gap between germline ends came to 16 bases. Germline V CDR1 and CDR2: ENHRY, SYGVKD. The CDR3 runs to 15 residues. The CDR3 DNA reads TGTGCCATCAGGGGACTCGGGGGAGGGAACTATGGCTACACCTTC. Translating it yields CAIRGLGGGNYGYTF.

The V call is TRBV2, the J call TRBJ2-1; maybe TRBD2 (6 bases). The CDR3 contains 14 residues. Germline CDR1 reads SNHLY; CDR2 reads FYNNEI. Trimming took off 7 bases at V and 2 bases at J, with 12 bases between the two ends. The CDR3 here is CASKSGDTYNEQFF. The CDR3 DNA reads TGTGCCAGCAAATCGGGGGATACCTACAATGAGCAGTTCTTC.

The V and J genes are TRBV6-5 and TRBJ2-2; 10 bases align to TRBD2. Germline V CDR1 and CDR2: MNHEY, SVGAGI. V shed 4 bases and J 4 bases; nucleotides not matched to a gene: 3. The CDR3 is 15 residues long. The CDR3 DNA is TGTGCCAGCAGTTTAAGCGGGGGGGCCACCGGGGAGCTGTTTTTT. Amino acid sequence: CASSLSGGATGELFF.

This clone has only a few counts. This chain uses TRBV4-1 with TRBJ1-5; no reliable D call. The CDR3 is 16 residues long. V was shortened by 1 base and J by 0 bases, with 10 bases between the two germline ends. Germline-derived CDR1 and CDR2 are MGHRA and YSYEKL. DNA for the CDR3: TGCGCCAGCAGCCAAGCTGACCTTTATAGCAATCAGCCCCAGCATTTT. Its protein is CASSQADLYSNQPQHF.

The V and J genes are TRBV4-1 and TRBJ1-2; 7 bases map to TRBD1. Per the germline V gene, CDR1 is MGHRA and CDR2 is YSYEKL. The CDR3 contains 15 residues. Trimming took 4 bases from V and 2 from J; bases not matched to a gene: 7. The CDR3 is CASSLSPTGNYGYTF. CDR3 coding DNA: TGCGCCAGCAGCCTCTCCCCGACAGGGAACTATGGCTACACCTTC.

J is TRBJ2-7 and V is TRBV24-1; TRBD1 agrees at 9 bases. V trimming: 2 bases; J trimming: 6 bases; junction bases outside the gene matches: 4. Germline V gene sequence: CDR1 KGHDR, CDR2 SFDVKD. This CDR3 region has 14 residues. The CDR3, as DNA: TGTGCCACCAGTGATTCTGGGACAGGGATCGAGCAGTACTTC. This encodes CATSDSGTGIEQYF.

The rearrangement joins TRBV6-5 to TRBJ1-2; D uncertain. In germline, CDR1 is MNHEY, CDR2 SVGAGI. This CDR3 is 11 amino acids long. V lost 2 bases to trimming and J lost 8 bases, with 6 bases between them. The CDR3, as DNA: TGTGCCAGCAGTTACGATGGGGGCTACACCTTC. Its translation: CASSYDGGYTF.

The chain links TRBV4-1 to TRBJ2-7, with 11 bases aligning to TRBD1. The CDR3 totals 14 residues. The junction had 3 bases not matched to a gene; V was cut back by 4 bases and J by 4 bases. CDR1 is MGHRA and CDR2 is YSYEKL in the germline V gene. In nucleotides, the CDR3 is TGCGCCAGCAGCCGAGGACAGGGGGCTTACGAGCAGTACTTC. Residues: CASSRGQGAYEQYF.

The DNA for the CDR3 is TGTGCCAGCAGATACGGGGCCCCCTATGGCTACACCTTC. Translating gives CASRYGAPYGYTF. The chain carries TRBV28 and TRBJ1-2, with a possible D match to TRBD1 (5 bases). The V gene lost 6 bases and the J gene lost 4 bases, with 12 bases spanning the gap. The CDR3 loop spans 13 amino acids. Germline CDR1 MDHEN, CDR2 SYDVKM.

V gene TRBV27 combines with J gene TRBJ2-7, with 7 bases fitting TRBD1. The CDR3 runs to 17 residues. V was pared by 7 bases and J by 0 bases, with 15 bases of the junction left unmatched. Germline lookup yields CDR1 MNHEY and CDR2 SMNVEV (reference sequence). CDR3 in amino acids: CASTPPSGTVNSYEQYF. DNA for the CDR3: TGTGCCAGCACTCCCCCGTCAGGGACAGTGAACTCCTACGAGCAGTACTTC.

The chain is built from TRBV7-9 and TRBJ2-7, with a possible D match to TRBD2 (6 bases). Germline V gene data show CDR1 as SEHNR and CDR2 as FQNEAQ (reference sequence). With 3 bases removed from V and 0 bases from J, the gap between germline ends came to 9 bases. This CDR3 has 14 residues. The CDR3 loop is CASSLGGISYEQYF. CDR3 coding DNA: TGTGCCAGCAGCTTGGGGGGTATCTCCTACGAGCAGTACTTC.

This chain links TRBV10-3 with TRBJ1-2; unclear D gene. The V gene's germline CDR1 is ENHRY and CDR2 SYGVKD. Deletions cut 0 bases from V and 4 bases from J, with 9 bases between. The CDR3 is 14 residues long. The CDR3 sequence: CAISESTVGYGYTF. DNA for the CDR3: TGTGCCATCAGTGAGTCGACGGTGGGCTATGGCTACACCTTC.

This rearrangement joins TRBV19 to TRBJ2-7; D gene ambiguous. The V gene's germline CDR1 is LNHDA and CDR2 SQIVND (reference sequence). The CDR3 loop spans 18 amino acids. V was trimmed by 5 bases and J by 6 bases, leaving 29 bases between them. In DNA form, the CDR3 reads TGTGCCAGTAGTCTCCATAACCGGAATACCCCCCGTACGGGCGAGCAGTACTTC. Its protein product is CASSLHNRNTPRTGEQYF.

The table lists this clone with a count of one. J is TRBJ1-6 and V is TRBV6-5; D is possibly TRBD1 (5 bases). Germline CDR1 reads MNHEY; CDR2 reads SVGAGI. CDR3 length: 12 amino acids. Trimming pared 8 bases from V and 9 bases from J, leaving 11 bases between. Here the CDR3 reads CASGRASSPLHF. CDR3 nucleotide sequence: TGTGCCAGCGGCAGGGCAAGTTCACCCCTCCACTTT.

The J gene is TRBJ2-3, the V gene TRBV3-1 (or the pseudogene TRBV3-2), with D perhaps TRBD1 (6 bases). From germline, CDR1 is LGHDT and CDR2 YNNKEL (reference sequence). Trimming shortened V by 4 bases and J by 4 bases, and 18 bases separated the two germline ends. There are 16 residues in the CDR3. The CDR3 coding sequence is TGTGCCAGCAGCCGAGCGGTCAGGGGATCAGCAGATACGCAGTATTTT. Translating it yields CASSRAVRGSADTQYF.

The V and J genes are TRBV5-5 and TRBJ2-3; 14 nucleotides match TRBD2. This CDR3 has 16 residues. With V trimmed by 3 bases and J by 1 base, 1 base remained unmatched. Germline V gene lookup returns CDR1 SGHKS and CDR2 YYEKEE (reference sequence). The CDR3 here is CASSSGLAGGTDTQYF. The CDR3 DNA reads TGTGCCAGCAGCTCGGGACTAGCGGGGGGCACAGATACGCAGTATTTT.

The chain is built from TRBV27 and TRBJ1-1, with D maybe TRBD1 (6 bases). The CDR3 extends over 17 amino acids. V was cut by 3 bases and J by 3 bases, with 20 bases left in between. Germline CDR1 MNHEY, CDR2 SMNVEV (reference sequence). Here the CDR3 DNA reads TGTGCCAGCAGTTTCCCCTGGGGGGCTAGGAGGGACACTGAAGCTTTCTTT. Amino acid sequence: CASSFPWGARRDTEAFF.

This clone has a handful of counts. The chain joins TRBV29-1 to TRBJ2-7; D ambiguous. V dropped 4 bases and J dropped 2 bases, with 9 bases sitting between them. The CDR3 is 12 residues long. The germline CDR1 and CDR2 sequences are SQVTM and ANQGSEA. The CDR3 reads CSVVPGTYEQYF. The CDR3 bases are TGCAGCGTTGTCCCCGGAACCTACGAGCAGTACTTC.

V usage is TRBV12-3 or TRBV12-4 and J usage is TRBJ1-3; D is undetermined. V was trimmed by 5 bases and J by 8 bases, leaving 10 bases between them. This CDR3 is built from 12 residues. CDR3 nucleotides: TGTGCCAGCAGTCGGACGTTGGACACCATATATTTT. It encodes CASSRTLDTIYF.

The V call is TRBV18, the J call TRBJ1-2; D might be TRBD1 (5 bases). Between the trimmed V and J ends, which lost 0 bases and 3 bases, there was a span of 11 bases. The CDR3 consists of 15 residues. Per the germline V gene, CDR1 is KGHSH and CDR2 is LQKENI. The CDR3 DNA follows: TGTGCCAGCTCACCACCGCTGGGACGGGACTATGGCTACACCTTC. As protein: CASSPPLGRDYGYTF. Full variable domain (rest looked up from reference TRBV18 and TRBJ1-2): NAGVMQNPRHLVRRRGQEARLRCSPMKGHSHVYWYRQLPEEGLKFMVYLQKENIIDESGMPKERFSAEFPKEGPSILRIQQVVRGDSAAYFCASSPPLGRDYGYTFGSGTRLTVV.